A single T cell receptor (beta chain) is shown here with its context. Its antigen is not known. The assay was immunoSEQ multiplex PCR, and TCRdb's table has in-frame clones only and misses some. The repertoire includes tens of thousands of clones, about 83% of them detected once, and approximately 31% sits in the top ten. The sample originates from a study of OX40 agonist ivuxolimab in advanced cancers. The ends were cut back, 1 base at V and 0 bases at J, with 10 bases in the middle. The V gene's germline CDR1 is SGHAT and CDR2 FQNNGV. The CDR3 loop spans 16 amino acids. Study outcomes and limitations: Nonresponders included some who also had low normalized T-cell clonal expansion. More expanded clones were seen, on average, in CD8+ T cells than in CD4+.

The chain is built from TRBV11-2 and TRBJ1-5, with no clear D. Here the sequenced sample was CD4+ or CD8+ T cells sorted from blood, taken in a trial of the OX40 agonist ivuxolimab. The TCR originated in an adult with an advanced solid tumor such as melanoma, head and neck, liver or kidney cancer. As DNA, the CDR3 is TGTGCCAGCAGCTTAGTGACCATATATAGCAATCAGCCCCAGCATTTT. It codes for CASSLVTIYSNQPQHF.